This T cell receptor beta chain is from a study of blood T cell repertoires in COVID-19 (dated by TCRdb to about 2020). Background for the entire study: The collaborator samples originated in the United States, Italy and Spain and spanned the acute and convalescent phases of COVID-19. The prospective study material was composed of cDNA or gDNA derived from T cells, B-cell-depleted T cells, or PBMCs. The dataset comprised deeply sampled blood TCRbeta repertoires from subjects exposed to, actively infected with, or recovered from COVID-19. The repertoires were released in a freely available public database intended as a resource for research on the immune response to SARS-CoV-2. Samples were obtained from the ongoing ImmuneRACE study (first 160 participants) and from 1,254 subjects provided by 6 global collaborators. Sample metadata almost always included a de-identified subject ID, COVID-19 status, age in years and sex. Where available, HLA class I and class II types were taken from metadata supplied by the sample provider and were not determined by assay-based typing. Points the paper makes about the study in general: How much clinical and demographic metadata was included differed by source and by participant, and the metadata was provided uncurated.

Note on this clone: There is no known antigen for this receptor. Base quality data are lacking; no much larger clone is found one base away.

The collaborating institutions used their own protocols to collect whole blood in K2EDTA tubes. For TCRbeta analysis, collaborator samples were shipped as frozen whole blood, as isolated PBMCs, or as DNA extracted from either sample type. The germline ends are 6 bases apart after V is trimmed by 2 bases and J by 2 bases. The germline V gene gives CDR1 as MNHNS and CDR2 as SASEGT. There are 14 amino acids in the CDR3, from cysteine to phenylalanine inclusive. The DNA shown is the 42-base CDR3, in frame from base 1. The immunoSEQ Assay, a bias-controlled multiplex PCR, was used to amplify TCRbeta CDR3 regions from genomic DNA. As for how the authors treated the data: Nucleated cell counts per sample were estimated from amplification of reference gene primers within the assay. To quantify the absolute abundance of each unique TCRbeta CDR3 rearrangement, sequence reads were collapsed and filtered. For each sample, productive Simpson clonality was calculated as the square root of Simpson's diversity index across productive rearrangements. TCRdb obtained this table from immuneACCESS and retained in-frame rearrangements with V and J assigned. These tables miss some clones; where compared with another copy, unresolved V genes account for less than half of the shortfall, and the remainder is unexplained. V, J and clone size are those of that table, while D and trimming were read from the DNA. Across this sample there are roughly 76,000 clones, with about nine tenths seen only once. The ten largest clonotypes hold 1.5% of the sample.

The chain is encoded by TRBV6-1 joined to TRBJ2-2, with no confidently assigned D gene. The sequencing input was peripheral blood. The clonotype originates from a man in his fifties with acute or convalescent COVID-19. The CDR3 here reads CASSELTNTGELFF. Here is the DNA: TGTGCCAGCAGTGAACTTACTAACACCGGGGAGCTGTTTTTT.